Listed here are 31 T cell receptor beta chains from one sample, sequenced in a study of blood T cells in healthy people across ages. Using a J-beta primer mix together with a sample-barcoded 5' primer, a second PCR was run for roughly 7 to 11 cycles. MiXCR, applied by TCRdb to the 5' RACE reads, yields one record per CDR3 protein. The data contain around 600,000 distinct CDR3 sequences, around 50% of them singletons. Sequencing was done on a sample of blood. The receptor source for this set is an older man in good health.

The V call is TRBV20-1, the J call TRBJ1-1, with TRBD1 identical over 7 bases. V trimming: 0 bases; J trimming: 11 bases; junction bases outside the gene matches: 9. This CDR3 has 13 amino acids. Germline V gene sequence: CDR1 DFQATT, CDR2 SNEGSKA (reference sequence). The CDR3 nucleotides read TGCAGTGCTAGAGAGGGGACAGCCCAGGGGGCTTTCTTT. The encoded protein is CSAREGTAQGAFF.

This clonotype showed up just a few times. The CDR3 sequence is CASSPGLGGGYTF. In DNA, the CDR3 is TGTGCCAGCAGCCCAGGCCTTGGTGGGGGCTACACCTTC. This chain links TRBV7-8 with TRBJ1-2; no firm D call. In germline, CDR1 is SGHVS, CDR2 FQNEAQ. Trimming took 5 bases from V and 8 from J, leaving 15 bases between them. The CDR3 covers 13 residues.

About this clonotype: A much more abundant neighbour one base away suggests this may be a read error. The CDR3 sequence is CGSKGTVYGYTF. The CDR3 DNA follows: TGTGGCAGCAAGGGGACAGTCTATGGCTACACCTTC. The chain recombines TRBV6-5 with TRBJ1-2, with TRBD1 identical over 7 bases. Germline CDR1 is MNHEY and CDR2 is SVGAGI. The CDR3 spans 12 residues.

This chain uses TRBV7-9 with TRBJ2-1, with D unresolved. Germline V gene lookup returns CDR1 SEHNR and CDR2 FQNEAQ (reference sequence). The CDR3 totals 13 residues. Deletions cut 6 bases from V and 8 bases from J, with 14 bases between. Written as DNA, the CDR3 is TGTGCCAGCAGATCAAATAGGTTCCATGAGCAGTTCTTC. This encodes CASRSNRFHEQFF. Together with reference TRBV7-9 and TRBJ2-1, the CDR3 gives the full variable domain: DTGVSQNPRHKITKRGQNVTFRCDPISEHNRLYWYRQTLGQGPEFLTYFQNEAQLEKSRLLSDRFSAERPKGSFSTLEIQRTEQGDSAMYLCASRSNRFHEQFFGPGTRLTVL.

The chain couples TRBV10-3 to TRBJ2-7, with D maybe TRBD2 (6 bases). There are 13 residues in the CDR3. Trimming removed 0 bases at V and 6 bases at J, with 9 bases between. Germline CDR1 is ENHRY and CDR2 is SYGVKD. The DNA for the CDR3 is TGTGCCATCAGTGAGTCCGGGGGTAGCGAGCAGTACTTC. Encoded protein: CAISESGGSEQYF.

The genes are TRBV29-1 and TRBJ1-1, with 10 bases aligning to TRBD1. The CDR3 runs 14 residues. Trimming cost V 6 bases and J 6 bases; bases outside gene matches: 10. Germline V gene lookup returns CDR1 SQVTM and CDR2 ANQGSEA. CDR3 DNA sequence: TGCAGCGTCGCTACACGACAGGGGGCCGCTGAAGCTTTCTTT. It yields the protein CSVATRQGAAEAFF.

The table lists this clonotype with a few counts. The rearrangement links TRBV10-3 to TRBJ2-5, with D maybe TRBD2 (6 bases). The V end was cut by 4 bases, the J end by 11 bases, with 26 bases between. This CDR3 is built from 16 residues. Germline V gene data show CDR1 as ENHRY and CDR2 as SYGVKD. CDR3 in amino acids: CAISVSGLIPLNEQYF. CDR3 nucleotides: TGTGCCATCAGTGTTAGTGGACTAATCCCCCTTAATGAGCAGTACTTC.

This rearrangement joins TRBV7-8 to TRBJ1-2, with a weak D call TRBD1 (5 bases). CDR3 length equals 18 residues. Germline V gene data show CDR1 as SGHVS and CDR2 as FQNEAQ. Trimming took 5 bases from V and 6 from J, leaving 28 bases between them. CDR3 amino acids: CASSRSPDVGLRVDGYTF. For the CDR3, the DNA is TGTGCCAGCAGCCGGTCCCCCGACGTCGGCCTCAGGGTCGATGGCTACACCTTC.

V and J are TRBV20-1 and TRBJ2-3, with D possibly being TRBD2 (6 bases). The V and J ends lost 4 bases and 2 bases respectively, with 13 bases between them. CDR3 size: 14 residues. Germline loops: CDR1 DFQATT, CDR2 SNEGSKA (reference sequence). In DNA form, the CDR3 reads TGCAGTGCTATTACGGGAGCCTTCACAGATACGCAGTATTTT. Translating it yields CSAITGAFTDTQYF.

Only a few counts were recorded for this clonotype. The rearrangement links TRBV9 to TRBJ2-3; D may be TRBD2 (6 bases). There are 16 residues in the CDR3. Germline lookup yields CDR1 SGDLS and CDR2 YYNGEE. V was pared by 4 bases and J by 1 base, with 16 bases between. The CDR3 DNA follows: TGTGCCAGCAGCCCAGTGGGAGGTTTCGGCACAGATACGCAGTATTTT. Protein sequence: CASSPVGGFGTDTQYF.

The CDR3 reads CSASPFPGQGFNEQFF. The CDR3 DNA follows: TGCAGTGCTTCCCCTTTCCCGGGACAGGGGTTCAATGAGCAGTTCTTC. The V call is TRBV20-1, the J call TRBJ2-1; 10 bases match TRBD1. The CDR3 covers 16 residues. V was pared by 5 bases and J by 6 bases, with 13 bases of the junction left unmatched. The germline V gene encodes CDR1 DFQATT and CDR2 SNEGSKA (reference sequence).

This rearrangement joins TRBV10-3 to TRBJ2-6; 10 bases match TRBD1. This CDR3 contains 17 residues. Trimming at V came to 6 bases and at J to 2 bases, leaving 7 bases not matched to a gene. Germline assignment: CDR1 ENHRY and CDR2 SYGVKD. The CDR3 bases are TGTGCCATCAGCCTGACAGGGGGCGCGGCTGGGGCCAACGTCCTGACTTTC. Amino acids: CAISLTGGAAGANVLTF.

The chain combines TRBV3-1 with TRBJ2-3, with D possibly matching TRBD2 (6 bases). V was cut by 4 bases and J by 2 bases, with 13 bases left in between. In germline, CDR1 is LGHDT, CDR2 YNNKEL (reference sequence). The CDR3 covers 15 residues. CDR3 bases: TGTGCCAGCAGCCCGCGGGGATTTGACACAGATACGCAGTATTTT. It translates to CASSPRGFDTDTQYF.

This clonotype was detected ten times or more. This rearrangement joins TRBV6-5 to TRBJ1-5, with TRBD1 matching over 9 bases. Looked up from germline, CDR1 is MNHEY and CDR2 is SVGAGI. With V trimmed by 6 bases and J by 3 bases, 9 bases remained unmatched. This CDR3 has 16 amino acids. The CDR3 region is CASRNAGTGINQPQHF. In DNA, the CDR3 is TGTGCCAGCAGAAACGCCGGGACAGGGATCAATCAGCCCCAGCATTTT.

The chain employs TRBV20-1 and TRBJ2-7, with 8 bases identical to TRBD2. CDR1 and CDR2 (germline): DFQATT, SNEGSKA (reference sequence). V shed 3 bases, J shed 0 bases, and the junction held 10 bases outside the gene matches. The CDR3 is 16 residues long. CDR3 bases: TGCAGTGCTAGGTGGGAAGAAGCGGGGGACTCCTACGAGCAGTACTTC. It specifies CSARWEEAGDSYEQYF.

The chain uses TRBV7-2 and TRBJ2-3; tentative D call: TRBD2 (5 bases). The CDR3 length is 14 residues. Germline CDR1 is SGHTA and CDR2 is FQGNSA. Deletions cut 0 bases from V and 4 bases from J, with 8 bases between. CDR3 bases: TGTGCCAGCAGCTTAGCGTTTAGCGCAGATACGCAGTATTTT. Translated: CASSLAFSADTQYF.

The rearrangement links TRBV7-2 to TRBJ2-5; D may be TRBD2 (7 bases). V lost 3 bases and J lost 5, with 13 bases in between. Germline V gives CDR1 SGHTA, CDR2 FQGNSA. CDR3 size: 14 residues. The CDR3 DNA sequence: TGTGCCAGCAGCTTGGCGGGGGCCAGGGAGACCCAGTACTTC. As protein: CASSLAGARETQYF.

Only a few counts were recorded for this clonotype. The CDR3 coding sequence is TGTGCCAGCAGCAAAGATTCGGAACAGGGTCAATCGTGGAACACTGAAGCTTTCTTT. Its protein product is CASSKDSEQGQSWNTEAFF. V and J are TRBV21-1 and TRBJ1-1; the table's D call of TRBD1 was not tested on the DNA. TRBV21-1 is classified as a pseudogene. The CDR3 extends over 19 amino acids.

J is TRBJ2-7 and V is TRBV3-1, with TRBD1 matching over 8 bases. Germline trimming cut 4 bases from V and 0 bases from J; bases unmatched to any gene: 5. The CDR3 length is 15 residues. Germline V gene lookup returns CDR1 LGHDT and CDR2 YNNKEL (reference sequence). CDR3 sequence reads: CASSLTGGFSYEQYF. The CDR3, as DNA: TGTGCCAGCAGCCTCACAGGGGGATTCTCCTACGAGCAGTACTTC.

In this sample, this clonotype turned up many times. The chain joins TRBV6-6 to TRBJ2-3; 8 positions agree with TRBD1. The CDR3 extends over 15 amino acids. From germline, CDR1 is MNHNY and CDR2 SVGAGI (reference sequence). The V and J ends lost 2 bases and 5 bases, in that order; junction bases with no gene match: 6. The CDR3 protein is CASSYVTGVGDTQYF. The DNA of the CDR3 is TGTGCCAGCAGTTACGTGACAGGGGTGGGAGATACGCAGTATTTT.

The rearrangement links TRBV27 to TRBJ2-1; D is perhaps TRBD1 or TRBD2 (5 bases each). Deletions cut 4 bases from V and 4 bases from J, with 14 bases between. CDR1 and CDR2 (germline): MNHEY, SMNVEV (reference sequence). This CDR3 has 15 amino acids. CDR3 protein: CASSYAGTFYNEQFF. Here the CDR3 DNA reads TGTGCCAGCAGTTATGCCGGGACCTTTTACAATGAGCAGTTCTTC.

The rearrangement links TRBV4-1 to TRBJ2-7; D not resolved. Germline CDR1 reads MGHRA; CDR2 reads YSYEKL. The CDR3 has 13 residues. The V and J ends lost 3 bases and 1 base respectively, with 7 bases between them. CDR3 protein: CASSHIRSYEQYF. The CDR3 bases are TGCGCCAGCAGCCACATAAGGTCCTACGAGCAGTACTTC.

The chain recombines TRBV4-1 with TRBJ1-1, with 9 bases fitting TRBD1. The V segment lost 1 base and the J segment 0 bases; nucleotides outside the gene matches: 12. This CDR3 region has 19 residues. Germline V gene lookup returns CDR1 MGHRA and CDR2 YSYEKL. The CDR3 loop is CASSQGKWGTGSMNTEAFF. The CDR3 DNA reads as TGCGCCAGCAGCCAAGGAAAGTGGGGGACAGGGAGCATGAACACTGAAGCTTTCTTT.

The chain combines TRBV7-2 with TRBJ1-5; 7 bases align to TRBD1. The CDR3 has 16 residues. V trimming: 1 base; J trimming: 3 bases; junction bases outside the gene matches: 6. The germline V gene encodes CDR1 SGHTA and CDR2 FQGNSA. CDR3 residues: CASSLVGQGVNQPQHF. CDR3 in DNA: TGTGCCAGCAGCTTAGTAGGGCAGGGGGTCAATCAGCCCCAGCATTTT.

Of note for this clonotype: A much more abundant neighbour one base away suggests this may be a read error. The DNA of the CDR3 is TGTGCCAGCAGCTTACTTTGGGCGGTCCCTACAACTTACAATGAGCAGTACTTC. Its protein product is CASSLLWAVPTTYNEQYF. V gene TRBV7-2 combines with J gene TRBJ2-5; D gene unclear. CDR3 length equals 18 residues. Germline V gene sequence: CDR1 SGHTA, CDR2 FQGNSA. Trimming removed 2 bases from V and 11 bases from J, with 30 bases in between.

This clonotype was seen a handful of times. The CDR3 loop reads CASSLRGQGGDYGYTF. In DNA form, the CDR3 reads TGTGCCAGCAGCTTAAGGGGACAGGGGGGGGACTATGGCTACACCTTC. The V gene is TRBV11-2, the J gene TRBJ1-2; 11 positions agree with TRBD1. With 2 bases clipped from V and 3 bases from J, the junction kept 5 bases outside the gene matches. Germline V gene lookup returns CDR1 SGHAT and CDR2 FQNNGV. The CDR3 runs 16 residues.

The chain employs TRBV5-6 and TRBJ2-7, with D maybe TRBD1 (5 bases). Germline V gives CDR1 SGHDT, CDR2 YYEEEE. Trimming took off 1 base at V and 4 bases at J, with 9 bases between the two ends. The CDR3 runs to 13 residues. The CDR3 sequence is CASSLLSGYEQYF. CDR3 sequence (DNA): TGTGCCAGCAGCTTGCTTTCAGGGTACGAGCAGTACTTC.

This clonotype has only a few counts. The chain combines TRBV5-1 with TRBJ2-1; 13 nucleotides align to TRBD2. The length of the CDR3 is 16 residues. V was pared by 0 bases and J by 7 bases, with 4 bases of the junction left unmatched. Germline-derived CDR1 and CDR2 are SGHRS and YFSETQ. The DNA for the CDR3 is TGCGCCAGCAGCTTGGGAGGACTAGCGGGAGTAAATGAGCAGTTCTTC. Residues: CASSLGGLAGVNEQFF.

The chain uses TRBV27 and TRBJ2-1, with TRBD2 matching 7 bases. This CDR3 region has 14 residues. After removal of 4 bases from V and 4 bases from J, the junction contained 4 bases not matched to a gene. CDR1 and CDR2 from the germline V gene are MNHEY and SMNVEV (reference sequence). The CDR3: CASSSTSRYNEQFF. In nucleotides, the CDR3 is TGTGCCAGCAGTTCGACTAGCAGATACAATGAGCAGTTCTTC.

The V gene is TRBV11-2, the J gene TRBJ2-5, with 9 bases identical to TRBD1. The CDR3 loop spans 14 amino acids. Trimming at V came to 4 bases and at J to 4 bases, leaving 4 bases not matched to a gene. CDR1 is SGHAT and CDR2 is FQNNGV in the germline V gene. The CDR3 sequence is CASSSNRGRETQYF. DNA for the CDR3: TGTGCCAGCAGCTCCAACAGGGGGCGAGAGACCCAGTACTTC.

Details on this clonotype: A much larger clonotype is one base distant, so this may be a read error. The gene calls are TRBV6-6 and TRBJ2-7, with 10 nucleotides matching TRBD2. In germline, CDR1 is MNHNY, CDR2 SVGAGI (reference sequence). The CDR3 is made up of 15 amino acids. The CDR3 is CAGSFTSGAYNEQYF. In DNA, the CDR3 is TGTGCCGGCAGTTTTACTAGCGGGGCTTACAATGAGCAGTACTTC.